Presented here are 15 T cell receptor beta chains from one specimen sequenced in a study of T cell repertoires in cytomegalovirus infection. No cognate antigen is known for these TCRs. TCRdb re-analysed the reads in MiXCR, keeping a single row per CDR3 protein. In the table there are about 130,000 distinct CDR3 sequences, about 24% of which are singletons. Specimen: PBMCs, sequenced either directly or after in vitro stimulation (not recorded which). Receptors were obtained from a human donor in good health (CMV status not recorded). Some clones in this sample may be carry-over from other donors' samples.

This clonotype was detected many times. V gene TRBV10-3 combines with J gene TRBJ1-1, with 11 bases identical to TRBD1. Unmatched junction bases numbered 9, after V lost 2 bases and J lost 4 bases. Germline V gives CDR1 ENHRY, CDR2 SYGVKD. The CDR3 consists of 17 residues. This CDR3 is CAISEKGGQGAITEAFF. For the CDR3, the DNA is TGTGCCATCAGTGAGAAAGGTGGACAGGGGGCTATCACTGAAGCTTTCTTT.

Only a few counts were recorded for this clonotype. The rearrangement links TRBV11-2 to TRBJ1-5; a weak D match, TRBD1 (6 bases). This CDR3 comprises 15 residues. Trimming left V 0 bases short and J 6 bases short, with 12 bases between. The V gene's germline CDR1 is SGHAT and CDR2 FQNNGV. The CDR3 region has the DNA TGTGCCAGCAGCTTAGAGGGGGCGCGTGGTCAGCCCCAGCATTTT. Its protein product is CASSLEGARGQPQHF.

This clonotype has a handful of counts. The chain uses TRBV28 and TRBJ2-1; 8 bases align to TRBD2. After removal of 2 bases from V and 14 bases from J, the junction contained 11 bases not matched to a gene. The CDR3 spans 14 residues. Germline assignment: CDR1 MDHEN and CDR2 SYDVKM. The CDR3 loop is CASSLSGTRGREFF. The CDR3, as DNA: TGTGCCAGCAGTTTAAGCGGGACTAGGGGGAGGGAGTTCTTC.

This clonotype occurred many times. The chain recombines TRBV7-2 with TRBJ2-5; D remains unclear. V was pared by 5 bases and J by 5 bases, with 9 bases between. Looked up from germline, CDR1 is SGHTA and CDR2 is FQGNSA. This CDR3 is built from 12 residues. The CDR3 DNA is TGTGCCAGCAGCCAGCAGAGGGAGACCCAGTACTTC. Translation: CASSQQRETQYF.

The chain joins TRBV7-6 to TRBJ1-1; D perhaps matches TRBD1 (5 bases). V lost 6 bases, J lost 3 bases, and 14 bases lay in between. The CDR3 is made up of 14 amino acids. In germline, CDR1 is SGHVS, CDR2 FNYEAQ. The CDR3 loop is CASRETGGDTEAFF. CDR3 nucleotide sequence: TGTGCCAGCAGAGAGACGGGGGGAGACACTGAAGCTTTCTTT.

This clonotype was found a few times. The chain recombines TRBV27 with TRBJ2-1; weak D call: TRBD1 (6 bases). V was shortened by 8 bases and J by 5 bases, with 22 bases between the two germline ends. The CDR3 is 16 residues long. Germline V CDR1 and CDR2: MNHEY, SMNVEV (reference sequence). CDR3 coding DNA: TGTGCCAGCTTTTGGGGGCCTATGGGTCGGAACAATGAGCAGTTCTTC. The encoded protein is CASFWGPMGRNNEQFF.

This clonotype was observed a few times. V gene TRBV4-1 combines with J gene TRBJ2-3, with 12 nucleotides matching TRBD2. V shed 2 bases, J shed 5 bases, and the junction held 5 bases outside the gene matches. Germline CDR1 is MGHRA and CDR2 is YSYEKL. The CDR3 runs to 16 residues. The CDR3 bases are TGCGCCAGCAGCCAACCGCCGGGACTAGCGGGAGATACGCAGTATTTT. Protein sequence: CASSQPPGLAGDTQYF.

This chain uses TRBV6-2 or TRBV6-3 with TRBJ2-7, with D perhaps matching TRBD1 (6 bases). Trimming stripped 7 bases from V and 1 base from J, with 11 bases between. The CDR3 sequence is 13 residues long. Germline V gene data show CDR1 as MNHEY and CDR2 as SVGEGT. DNA of the CDR3: TGTGCCAGCACCCCGACAGGATCCTACGAGCAGTACTTC. Its protein product is CASTPTGSYEQYF.

The table lists this clonotype with many counts. This chain connects TRBV28 to TRBJ1-5, with 7 bases identical to TRBD1. Looked up from germline, CDR1 is MDHEN and CDR2 is SYDVKM. This CDR3 spans 16 amino acids. V was clipped by 6 bases and J by 5 bases; unmatched bases: 13. CDR3 amino acids: CASSPRTGWTDQPQHF. In DNA form, the CDR3 reads TGTGCCAGCAGCCCAAGGACAGGTTGGACGGATCAGCCCCAGCATTTT.

Ten or more counts support this clonotype. The J gene is TRBJ1-6, the V gene TRBV25-1; D remains unclear. Germline CDR1 MGHDK, CDR2 SYGVNS. With 4 bases removed from V and 5 bases from J, the gap between germline ends came to 12 bases. The CDR3 has 15 residues. The CDR3 spells CASSGSTWHNSPLHF. CDR3 DNA sequence: TGTGCCAGCAGTGGCTCCACCTGGCATAATTCACCCCTCCACTTT.

The chain joins TRBV12-3 or TRBV12-4 to TRBJ1-1; TRBD1 matches at 8 bases. V lost 6 bases to trimming and J lost 7 bases; unmatched junction nucleotides: 10. The CDR3 is made up of 14 amino acids. CDR3 in DNA: TGTGCCAGCAGACCCGGGACAGGTGAAGTTGAAGCTTTCTTT. Its translation is CASRPGTGEVEAFF.

This rearrangement joins TRBV4-1 to TRBJ1-1; D not certain. Trimming pared 4 bases from V and 0 bases from J, leaving 12 bases between. In germline, CDR1 is MGHRA, CDR2 YSYEKL. The CDR3 is made up of 15 amino acids. CDR3 amino acids: CASSPTDILNTEAFF. The CDR3 DNA follows: TGCGCCAGCAGCCCTACCGACATATTGAACACTGAAGCTTTCTTT.

Only a few counts were recorded for this clonotype. This rearrangement joins TRBV18 to TRBJ2-1; the match to TRBD1 covers 8 bases. After removal of 3 bases from V and 6 bases from J, the junction contained 10 bases not matched to a gene. The CDR3 is 16 amino acids. CDR1 is KGHSH, CDR2 LQKENI, per germline. The CDR3 here is CASSPPVGQGPNEQFF. DNA for the CDR3: TGTGCCAGCTCACCCCCCGTTGGACAGGGACCCAATGAGCAGTTCTTC.

This clonotype was recorded many times. This chain joins TRBV7-2 and TRBJ2-5, with a tentative D call TRBD1 (7 bases). Trimming took 1 base from V and 5 from J, leaving 11 bases between them. The CDR3 loop spans 14 amino acids. Germline V gene data show CDR1 as SGHTA and CDR2 as FQGNSA. The CDR3 DNA reads as TGTGCCAGCAGCTTAGTGACAGGGAGGGAGACCCAGTACTTC. Protein product: CASSLVTGRETQYF.

This rearrangement joins TRBV20-1 to TRBJ2-3, with a possible D match to TRBD2 (6 bases). Trimming stripped 0 bases from V and 5 bases from J, with 15 bases between. The CDR3 has 15 residues. CDR1 and CDR2 from the germline V gene are DFQATT and SNEGSKA (reference sequence). The CDR3 DNA sequence: TGCAGTGCTAGAGAGCGGACCCGAGCGGGAGATACGCAGTATTTT. It yields the protein CSARERTRAGDTQYF.